This T cell receptor beta chain was found in a study of T cell clones after liver transplantation. Background on the study: Samples came from ITN030ST, which attempted immunosuppression withdrawal within 2 years of liver transplantation. TCRbeta sequencing after a pre-transplant mixed lymphocyte reaction identified graft-donor-reactive clones, later tracked in post-transplant blood.

Measured with immunoSEQ multiplex PCR; TCRdb has only the in-frame clones, and not every one. The table includes roughly 55,000 clones, about four fifths detected once. Study findings and constraints: Post-transplant, graft-donor-reactive CD4 TCRbeta sequences in blood dropped significantly in most of the 8 subjects. The donor-reactive repertoire was only partly measurable in two subjects, lacking donor cells.

The CDR3 totals 12 residues. Germline lookup yields CDR1 MNHNY and CDR2 SVGAGI (reference sequence). V shed 8 bases and J shed 4 bases, with 9 bases lying between them. This clone appeared a single time. The antigen is unknown. The chain links TRBV6-6 to TRBJ1-3; TRBD1 is a possible D gene (5 bases). The material sequenced was CD4+ T cells from blood, taken before liver transplant. This receptor was taken from a human donor who received a liver transplant. The CDR3 reads CASQTGGNTIYF. The CDR3 bases are TGTGCCAGCCAAACAGGAGGAAACACCATATATTTT.